Each of the 22 T cell receptor beta chains below was sequenced from the same sample in a study of PD-1 blockade in classical Hodgkin lymphoma. The data were produced by immunoSEQ multiplex PCR, yet TCRdb's version contains in-frame clones alone and is incomplete. Of approximately 65,000 clones listed, roughly nine tenths are singletons. As for time point: cycle 4 day 1 (C4D1), after 6 weeks of nivolumab. Brentuximab vedotin exposure varied among the patients, all of whom had relapsed after autologous stem cell transplantation. Source: peripheral blood mononuclear cells (PBMCs), taken before the fourth cycle of nivolumab. All receptors come from a human donor with classical Hodgkin lymphoma.

Only a few counts were recorded for this clone. This sequence joins TRBV7-9 and TRBJ1-2; 7 nucleotides match TRBD1. CDR1 and CDR2 (germline): SEHNR, FQNEAQ (reference sequence). The CDR3 has 14 amino acids. Unmatched junction bases numbered 9, after V lost 5 bases and J lost 6 bases. The DNA for the CDR3 is TGTGCCAGCAGCCCACACAGGGGAGGCAATGGCTACACCTTC. This translates into CASSPHRGGNGYTF.

This clone came up once. This chain connects TRBV6-1 to TRBJ2-3; TRBD2 agrees at 10 bases. V dropped 1 base and J dropped 1; count of bases not matched to a gene: 11. From germline, CDR1 is MNHNS and CDR2 SASEGT. This CDR3 has 19 residues. The CDR3 nucleotides read TGTGCCAGCAGTGAAGTCCTAGCGGGGGACATAGAAGGCACAGATACGCAGTATTTT. This gives the protein CASSEVLAGDIEGTDTQYF.

The chain employs TRBV30 and TRBJ2-3, with TRBD1 matching 9 bases. Germline CDR1 GTSNPN, CDR2 SVGIG (reference sequence). J was trimmed by 6 bases and V by 6 bases; bases with no gene match: 4. The CDR3 runs 12 residues. The CDR3, as DNA: TGTGCCTGTGACAGGGGGGGGGATACGCAGTATTTT. It specifies CACDRGGDTQYF.

This sequence joins TRBV6-5 and TRBJ1-1; 7 bases agree with TRBD1. Trimming removed 2 bases from V and 4 bases from J; junction bases left unmatched: 10. CDR1 and CDR2 (germline): MNHEY, SVGAGI. The CDR3 has 16 residues. CDR3 DNA: TGTGCCAGCAGTTACCGCTGGAGACAGGGAGGCACTGAAGCTTTCTTT. It codes for CASSYRWRQGGTEAFF.

A single count supports this clone. J is TRBJ2-3 and V is TRBV18, with TRBD2 matching over 11 bases. The junction had 6 bases not matched to a gene; V was cut back by 5 bases and J by 2 bases. CDR1 is KGHSH, CDR2 LQKENI, per germline. This CDR3 is 16 amino acids long. CDR3 nucleotide sequence: TGTGCCAGCTCATCCCTAGCGGGGGGACTCACAGATACGCAGTATTTT. Translation: CASSSLAGGLTDTQYF.

The rearrangement joins TRBV2 to TRBJ2-6; D is uncertain. Trimming took 8 bases from V and 0 from J, leaving 5 bases between them. Germline CDR1 is SNHLY and CDR2 is FYNNEI. The CDR3 consists of 13 residues. The CDR3 DNA is TGTGCCAGCGTAGCCTCTGGGGCCAACGTCCTGACTTTC. Translated, it gives CASVASGANVLTF.

The J gene is TRBJ2-7, the V gene TRBV27; D is perhaps TRBD1 (5 bases). Per germline, CDR1 MNHEY and CDR2 SMNVEV (reference sequence). The V and J ends lost 2 bases and 3 bases respectively, with 11 bases between them. The CDR3 has 14 amino acids. The CDR3 spells CASSLNLRVYEQYF. The CDR3 DNA is TGTGCCAGCAGTTTAAACCTCAGGGTCTACGAGCAGTACTTC.

This clone showed up just a few times. The chain couples TRBV30 to TRBJ2-7; D is perhaps TRBD1 (6 bases). The germline CDR1 and CDR2 sequences are GTSNPN and SVGIG (reference sequence). The CDR3 has 12 amino acids. V was shortened by 1 base and J by 6 bases, with 10 bases between the two germline ends. The CDR3 reads CAWSEVGAEQYF. CDR3 in DNA: TGTGCCTGGAGTGAGGTGGGGGCCGAGCAGTACTTC.

The chain couples TRBV5-1 to TRBJ2-3; 11 bases are shared with TRBD2. Looked up from germline, CDR1 is SGHRS and CDR2 is YFSETQ. The CDR3 sequence is 16 residues long. Trimming cost V 0 bases and J 6 bases; bases outside gene matches: 6. The CDR3 nucleotides are TGCGCCAGCAGCTTGGAGGTTGGACTAGCGGGTGATACGCAGTATTTT. This sequence encodes CASSLEVGLAGDTQYF.

This chain links TRBV5-6 with TRBJ1-2; a weak D match, TRBD1 (5 bases). Trimming cost V 4 bases and J 0 bases, with 19 bases left between them. Germline CDR1 reads SGHDT; CDR2 reads YYEEEE. The CDR3 spans 17 residues. DNA of the CDR3: TGTGCCAGCAGCCTCACGGGACGCCGAACCCCTAACTATGGCTACACCTTC. Protein: CASSLTGRRTPNYGYTF.

The CDR3 DNA sequence: TGTGCCAGCAGCTCCCTGGACAGGGCAGATGGCTACACCTTC. This encodes CASSSLDRADGYTF. The chain combines TRBV7-9 with TRBJ1-2; 8 positions agree with TRBD1. Germline values: CDR1 SEHNR, CDR2 FQNEAQ (reference sequence). V lost 4 bases to trimming and J lost 6 bases; unmatched junction nucleotides: 7. The CDR3 has 14 residues.

The chain combines TRBV19 with TRBJ2-3; no clear D. The CDR3 length is 13 residues. CDR1 and CDR2 (germline): LNHDA, SQIVND (reference sequence). Trimming took off 6 bases at V and 5 bases at J, with 12 bases between the two ends. The CDR3 reads CASSLLLEDTQYF. CDR3 bases: TGTGCCAGTAGCCTCTTACTTGAAGATACGCAGTATTTT.

V gene TRBV4-1 combines with J gene TRBJ2-3; 11 bases line up with TRBD2. Germline-derived CDR1 and CDR2 are MGHRA and YSYEKL. The junction had 11 bases not matched to a gene; V was cut back by 4 bases and J by 5 bases. This CDR3 comprises 17 residues. The CDR3 DNA reads as TGCGCCAGCAGCCGCCTAGCGGGGGGTGGGTGGATAGATACGCAGTATTTT. It codes for CASSRLAGGGWIDTQYF.

This rearrangement joins TRBV4-1 to TRBJ1-2, with D possibly TRBD1 on 6 matching bases. Per germline, CDR1 MGHRA and CDR2 YSYEKL. This CDR3 contains 16 residues. V was cut by 1 base and J by 4 bases, with 16 bases left in between. The CDR3 DNA is TGCGCCAGCAGCCAAGCCTTATCAGGGGCTGGCTATGGCTACACCTTC. Its translation is CASSQALSGAGYGYTF.

J is TRBJ1-2 and V is TRBV7-9, with D hard to call. The CDR3 length is 15 residues. V gave up 5 bases and J gave up 6 bases, with 19 bases separating them. Germline CDR1 SEHNR, CDR2 FQNEAQ (reference sequence). As DNA, the CDR3 is TGTGCCAGCAGCATCACGGGGAGGCTAGAGAATGGCTACACCTTC. Translated: CASSITGRLENGYTF.

The J gene is TRBJ1-1, the V gene TRBV7-2; possible D gene TRBD1, 6 bases. The germline CDR1 and CDR2 sequences are SGHTA and FQGNSA. This CDR3 has 14 residues. Trimming pared 5 bases from V and 6 bases from J, leaving 16 bases between. CDR3 region: CASSPPYREAEAFF. The CDR3 DNA follows: TGTGCCAGCAGCCCCCCTTACAGGGAAGCTGAAGCTTTCTTT.

V usage is TRBV7-9 and J usage is TRBJ1-4, with 12 positions matching TRBD1. The CDR3 has 17 residues. Trimming cost V 3 bases and J 8 bases; bases outside gene matches: 10. Germline CDR1 reads SEHNR; CDR2 reads FQNEAQ (reference sequence). The CDR3 reads CASSLTGTGGIGEKLFF. CDR3 DNA sequence: TGTGCCAGCAGCTTGACCGGGACAGGGGGCATTGGGGAAAAACTGTTTTTT.

The genes are TRBV11-2 and TRBJ2-7; 8 bases fit TRBD2. The germline CDR1 and CDR2 sequences are SGHAT and FQNNGV. The CDR3 loop spans 13 amino acids. The J segment lost 7 bases and the V segment lost 8 bases, leaving 10 bases of the junction unmatched. Here the CDR3 DNA reads TGTGCCAGCGGCGAACCGCCGGGGGGGGAGCAGTACTTC. Amino acid sequence: CASGEPPGGEQYF.

V usage is TRBV6-6 and J usage is TRBJ1-1; D uncertain. Germline assignment: CDR1 MNHNY and CDR2 SVGAGI (reference sequence). This CDR3 has 16 residues. The V end was cut by 2 bases, the J end by 0 bases, with 13 bases between. As DNA, the CDR3 is TGTGCCAGCAGTTACCCGGTCATACCCTTGAACACTGAAGCTTTCTTT. It yields the protein CASSYPVIPLNTEAFF.

The V call is TRBV5-1, the J call TRBJ2-2, with D unclear. V lost 4 bases and J 0 bases, leaving 10 bases between the germline ends. This CDR3 contains 15 residues. CDR1 SGHRS and CDR2 YFSETQ come from the germline V gene. This CDR3 is CASSATPTNTGELFF. In DNA form, the CDR3 reads TGCGCCAGCAGCGCTACCCCCACGAACACCGGGGAGCTGTTTTTT.

This clone was observed a single time. This chain uses TRBV7-9 with TRBJ1-1; D is ambiguous. Germline-derived CDR1 and CDR2 are SEHNR and FQNEAQ (reference sequence). There are 15 residues in the CDR3. Trimming left V 7 bases short and J 3 bases short, with 18 bases between. The CDR3 DNA reads as TGTGCCAGCACCCGTGGACCCGCAGGAGACACTGAAGCTTTCTTT. It codes for CASTRGPAGDTEAFF.

This chain connects TRBV5-1 to TRBJ2-7; a weak D match, TRBD1 (6 bases). The V end was cut by 0 bases, the J end by 4 bases, with 14 bases between. Germline V lookup: CDR1 SGHRS, CDR2 YFSETQ. The CDR3 is 15 residues long. CDR3 in amino acids: CASSLAARGSYEQYF. The CDR3, as DNA: TGCGCCAGCAGCTTGGCGGCCAGGGGCTCTTACGAGCAGTACTTC.